This T cell receptor (beta chain) was identified during a study of T-cell reconstitution after alpha-beta-depleted transplantation in children. Study conclusions and caveats: A year post-transplant, T-cell counts and diversity derived mostly from newly produced T cells.

There are many counts of this clonotype. What it binds is unknown. This sample's TCRbeta library carried unique molecular identifier barcodes. Each CDR3 protein is one row after TCRdb ran MiXCR on the PCR reads. The sample yields 580,000 or so distinct CDR3 sequences, more than 20% seen once. Trimming stripped 3 bases from V and 7 bases from J, with 3 bases between. The CDR3 contains 11 residues. Germline CDR1 and CDR2: SGHNT and YENEEA. The chain combines TRBV11-3 with TRBJ2-2; unclear D gene. Specimen: PBMCs, mostly from graft donor cells, collected 360 days after TCRalphabeta/CD19-depleted stem cell transplant. The origin of this receptor is a boy younger than two who had a stem cell transplant for acute myeloid leukemia, so the T cells may come from the graft donor. The CDR3 reads CASSLVGELFF. For the CDR3, the DNA is TGTGCCAGCAGCTTGGTCGGGGAGCTGTTTTTT.